This entry is about one TCR beta chain. CDR1 is LGHDT and CDR2 is YNNKEL in the germline V gene (reference sequence). V dropped 0 bases and J dropped 4 bases, with 9 bases sitting between them. CDR3 length equals 14 residues. TCRdb fed the 5' RACE reads into MiXCR, producing one record per CDR3 protein. The sample includes about 160,000 distinct CDR3 sequences, approximately 20% of them seen just once. This specimen comes from a study of CD8 T cells in ankylosing spondylitis. Sequencing used blood, either unsorted or a sorted T cell fraction (not recorded which). V and J are TRBV3-1 and TRBJ1-1; D not resolved. This TCR was recovered from a male donor with ankylosing spondylitis or in good health (not recorded which). The DNA of the CDR3 is TGTGCCAGCAGCCAAGAGATGGGAAGCACTGAAGCTTTCTTT. Translated: CASSQEMGSTEAFF.